The 17 T cell receptor beta chains below all came from one sample that was sequenced in a study of blood T cell repertoires in COVID-19. Generated by immunoSEQ multiplex PCR, the TCRdb table keeps only in-frame clones and is missing some. The sample lists under 350,000 clones; around 82% were seen once. Sequenced: peripheral blood. These receptors came from a woman in her forties or fifties who had recovered from COVID-19.

The chain uses TRBV6-5 and TRBJ1-1; D uncertain. Trimming shortened V by 1 base and J by 1 base, and 13 bases separated the two germline ends. This CDR3 region has 16 residues. Looked up from germline, CDR1 is MNHEY and CDR2 is SVGAGI. The CDR3 DNA is TGTGCCAGCAGTTACTGGGCAACGGCGGGGAACACTGAAGCTTTCTTT. This translates into CASSYWATAGNTEAFF.

V is TRBV4-3 and J is TRBJ2-1, with D uncertain. The CDR3 covers 15 residues. The ends were cut back, 2 bases at V and 5 bases at J, with 13 bases in the middle. CDR1 is LGHNA and CDR2 is YSLEER in the germline V gene. The CDR3 spells CASSQSHFGDNEQFF. In DNA form, the CDR3 reads TGCGCCAGCAGCCAAAGCCACTTTGGTGACAATGAGCAGTTCTTC.

The chain is built from TRBV3-1 (or the pseudogene TRBV3-2) and TRBJ2-1, with 13 bases fitting TRBD2. The J segment lost 9 bases and the V segment lost 1 base, leaving 9 bases of the junction unmatched. The CDR3 is 17 amino acids. CDR1 LGHDT and CDR2 YNNKEL come from the germline V gene (reference sequence). The CDR3 loop is CASSQAETSGRRSEQFF. For the CDR3, the DNA is TGTGCCAGCAGCCAAGCTGAGACTAGCGGGAGGAGAAGTGAGCAGTTCTTC.

Only one count was recorded for this clone. The chain links TRBV7-2 to TRBJ1-1, with a weak D call TRBD1 (5 bases). Germline V gene lookup returns CDR1 SGHTA and CDR2 FQGNSA. Trimming shortened V by 5 bases and J by 1 base, and 14 bases separated the two germline ends. The CDR3 sequence is 15 residues long. The DNA for the CDR3 is TGTGCCAGCAGCCCTACGGGGACTGGGAACACTGAAGCTTTCTTT. Translation gives CASSPTGTGNTEAFF. Full variable domain (outside the CDR3, taken from reference TRBV7-2 and TRBJ1-1): GAGVSQSPSNKVTEKGKDVELRCDPISGHTALYWYRQSLGQGLEFLIYFQGNSAPDKSGLPSDRFSAERTGGSVSTLTIQRTQQEDSAVYLCASSPTGTGNTEAFFGQGTRLTVV.

J is TRBJ2-1 and V is TRBV13; 10 nucleotides match TRBD2. Germline assignment: CDR1 PRHDT and CDR2 FYEKMQ (reference sequence). After removal of 4 bases from V and 10 bases from J, the junction contained 10 bases not matched to a gene. CDR3 size: 15 residues. The CDR3 sequence: CASSSSSGSWDEQFF. CDR3 sequence (DNA): TGTGCCAGCAGCTCGTCTAGCGGGAGCTGGGACGAGCAGTTCTTC.

The J gene is TRBJ1-2, the V gene TRBV28; 7 nucleotides agree with TRBD1. Germline trimming cut 2 bases from V and 5 bases from J; bases unmatched to any gene: 8. Germline V gene lookup returns CDR1 MDHEN and CDR2 SYDVKM. The CDR3 has 15 amino acids. CDR3 protein: CASSLNSGRGYGYTF. The DNA for the CDR3 is TGTGCCAGCAGTTTAAATTCCGGCAGGGGGTATGGCTACACCTTC.

Written as DNA, the CDR3 is TGTGCCACCAGTGATCACTGGTCCCGACAGGAAAACACCGGGGAGCTGTTTTTT. This encodes CATSDHWSRQENTGELFF. V gene TRBV24-1 combines with J gene TRBJ2-2; maybe TRBD1 (6 bases). Germline assignment: CDR1 KGHDR and CDR2 SFDVKD. This CDR3 has 18 amino acids. V was shortened by 3 bases and J by 2 bases, with 18 bases between the two germline ends.

The J gene is TRBJ2-7, the V gene TRBV23-1, with TRBD1 matching over 8 bases. TRBV23-1 is an ORF, with its function uncertain. Trimming cost V 0 bases and J 5 bases; bases outside gene matches: 6. The CDR3 runs to 15 residues. For the CDR3, the DNA is TGCGCCAGCAGTCAATCCTGGGACAGGCTTAACGAGCAGTACTTC. This sequence encodes CASSQSWDRLNEQYF.

The chain couples TRBV6-6 to TRBJ2-2; TRBD2 matches 15 bases. V lost 5 bases to trimming and J lost 7 bases; unmatched junction nucleotides: 11. The CDR3 consists of 18 residues. Per the germline V gene, CDR1 is MNHNY and CDR2 is SVGAGI (reference sequence). The CDR3: CASSQRPGLAGGNGELFF. CDR3 sequence (DNA): TGTGCCAGCAGTCAGCGACCGGGACTAGCGGGGGGTAACGGGGAGCTGTTTTTT.

The chain links TRBV29-1 to TRBJ1-2; 9 positions agree with TRBD1. Trimming took 2 bases from V and 7 from J; bases not matched to a gene: 5. Germline values: CDR1 SQVTM, CDR2 ANQGSEA. The CDR3 covers 13 residues. CDR3 in amino acids: CSVEHRGLGGYTF. The DNA of the CDR3 is TGCAGCGTTGAACACAGGGGGCTAGGTGGCTACACCTTC.

The J gene is TRBJ1-1, the V gene TRBV4-1; D is undetermined. The CDR3 extends over 16 amino acids. V gave up 3 bases and J gave up 0 bases, with 14 bases separating them. Germline loops: CDR1 MGHRA, CDR2 YSYEKL. The chain's CDR3 is CASSQVVVVMNTEAFF. CDR3 DNA sequence: TGCGCCAGCAGCCAGGTCGTCGTAGTGATGAACACTGAAGCTTTCTTT.

This chain connects TRBV24-1 to TRBJ2-3; a weak D match, TRBD1 (6 bases). Germline CDR1 is KGHDR and CDR2 is SFDVKD. With 9 bases removed from V and 2 bases from J, the gap between germline ends came to 11 bases. The CDR3 runs to 13 residues. The CDR3 loop reads CATGDTSTDTQYF. Here the CDR3 DNA reads TGTGCCACCGGGGACACCTCCACAGATACGCAGTATTTT.

This chain joins TRBV6-2 or TRBV6-3 and TRBJ2-7, with D unresolved. The germline V gene has CDR1 MNHEY and CDR2 SVGEGT. V gave up 0 bases and J gave up 3 bases, with 9 bases separating them. This CDR3 is built from 14 residues. CDR3 DNA sequence: TGTGCCAGCAGTTACTCCAGCGTGCTCTACGAGCAGTACTTC. Translation: CASSYSSVLYEQYF.

The genes are TRBV6-1 and TRBJ2-7; D is possibly TRBD2 (7 bases). Per the germline V gene, CDR1 is MNHNS and CDR2 is SASEGT. The length of the CDR3 is 14 residues. Deletions cut 3 bases from V and 4 bases from J, with 13 bases between. CDR3 in amino acids: CASSDRGGLYEQYF. Written as DNA, the CDR3 is TGTGCCAGCAGTGACAGGGGAGGGCTTTACGAGCAGTACTTC.

This clone was observed a few times. V is TRBV5-5 and J is TRBJ1-1; the D gene is possibly TRBD1 (5 bases). From germline, CDR1 is SGHKS and CDR2 YYEKEE (reference sequence). The CDR3 contains 17 residues. Trimming removed 1 base from V and 5 bases from J, with 21 bases in between. CDR3 in amino acids: CASSLRGSAGSLTEAFF. The CDR3 region has the DNA TGTGCCAGCAGCTTGAGAGGTTCGGCAGGGTCTTTGACTGAAGCTTTCTTT. Supplemented by reference TRBV5-5 and TRBJ1-1, the full variable domain reads DAGVTQSPTHLIKTRGQQVTLRCSPISGHKSVSWYQQVLGQGPQFIFQYYEKEERGRGNFPDRFSARQFPNYSSELNVNALLLGDSALYLCASSLRGSAGSLTEAFFGQGTRLTVV.

This clone was seen just once. CDR3 protein: CASSPGTGYTEAFF. For the CDR3, the DNA is TGTGCCAGCAGCCCCGGGACAGGGTACACTGAAGCTTTCTTT. This rearrangement joins TRBV3-1 (or the pseudogene TRBV3-2) to TRBJ1-1; the match to TRBD1 covers 9 bases. The germline CDR1 and CDR2 sequences are LGHDT and YNNKEL (reference sequence). V trimming: 4 bases; J trimming: 3 bases; junction bases outside the gene matches: 3. The CDR3 covers 14 residues.

V and J are TRBV5-1 and TRBJ1-5; D is unresolved. The CDR3 has 13 amino acids. Germline CDR1 reads SGHRS; CDR2 reads YFSETQ. V was trimmed by 0 bases and J by 4 bases, leaving 5 bases between them. This chain's CDR3 is CASSLELNQPQHF. Here the CDR3 DNA reads TGCGCCAGCAGCTTGGAGCTAAATCAGCCCCAGCATTTT.